This T cell receptor (beta chain) was documented in a study of cytomegalovirus exposure and HLA in healthy donors. Study-wide context: A subsequent analysis stated that the 110 or so validation repertoires were run on the same platform as the roughly 670 first-cohort repertoires.

The data were produced by immunoSEQ multiplex PCR, yet TCRdb's version contains in-frame clones alone and is incomplete. The sample lists 150,000 to 200,000 clones; 85% were seen once. This clonotype originated in a man between 18 and 35 years old in good health and CMV-seropositive. Sequencing input: PBMCs.

The CDR3 DNA follows: TGTGCCAGCAGCCAATTTATAGCCACCTATGGCTACACCTTC. Translation gives CASSQFIATYGYTF. The chain has TRBV16 and TRBJ1-2; D remains ambiguous. Germline CDR1 KGHSY, CDR2 FQNENV. V was pared by 1 base and J by 4 bases, with 10 bases between. There are 14 residues in the CDR3.